This record covers a single TCR beta chain. Clinical histories supplied by participants themselves formed the basis of cohort assignment. This record comes from a study of blood T cell repertoires in COVID-19. Overall study context: The origin of the acute and convalescent COVID-19 samples was the United States, Italy and Spain.

Source study methods: Estimation of nucleated cell counts relied on the amplification of reference gene primers. The assay was immunoSEQ multiplex PCR, and TCRdb's table has in-frame clones only and misses some. From that table come the V and J calls and clone size; the DNA was used to work out D and trimming. The sample comprises fewer than 350,000 clones, about 89% of which are singletons, and 1.7% rests with the top ten. V lost 0 bases to trimming and J lost 9 bases, with 7 bases between them. The CDR3 sequence is 12 residues long. Looked up from germline, CDR1 is SGHVS and CDR2 is FQNEAQ. The sample consisted of PBMCs or T cells enriched from blood (not recorded which). The genes are TRBV7-8 and TRBJ2-3, with D hard to call. The sequence derives from a woman in her thirties or forties who had recovered from COVID-19. CDR3 in amino acids: CASSLAAGTQYF. DNA for the CDR3: TGTGCCAGCAGCTTAGCGGCCGGGACGCAGTATTTT. The whole variable domain, filled in from reference TRBV7-8 and TRBJ2-3, reads GAGVSQSPRYKVAKRGQDVALRCDPISGHVSLFWYQQALGQGPEFLTYFQNEAQLDKSGLPSDRFFAERPEGSVSTLKIQRTQQEDSAVYLCASSLAAGTQYFGPGTRLTVL.